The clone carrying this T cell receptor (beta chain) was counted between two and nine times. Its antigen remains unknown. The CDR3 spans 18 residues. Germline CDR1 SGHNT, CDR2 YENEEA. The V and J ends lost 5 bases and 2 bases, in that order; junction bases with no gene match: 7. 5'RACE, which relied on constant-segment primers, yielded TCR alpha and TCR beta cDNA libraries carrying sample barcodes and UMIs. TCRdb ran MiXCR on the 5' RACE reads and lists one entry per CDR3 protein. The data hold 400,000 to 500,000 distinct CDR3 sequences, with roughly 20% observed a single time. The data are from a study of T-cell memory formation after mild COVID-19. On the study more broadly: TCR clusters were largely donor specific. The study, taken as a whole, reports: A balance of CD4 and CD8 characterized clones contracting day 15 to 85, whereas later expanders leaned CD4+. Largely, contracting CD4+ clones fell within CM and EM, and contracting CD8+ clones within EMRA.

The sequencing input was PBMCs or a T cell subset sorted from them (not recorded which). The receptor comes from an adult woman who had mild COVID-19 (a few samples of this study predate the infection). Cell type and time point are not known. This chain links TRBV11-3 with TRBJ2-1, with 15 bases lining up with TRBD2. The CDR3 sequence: CASSPWTSGGEPYNEQFF. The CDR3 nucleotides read TGTGCCAGCAGCCCGTGGACTAGCGGGGGGGAGCCCTACAATGAGCAGTTCTTC.